This T cell receptor (beta chain) stems from a study of T cell responses to AZD1222 COVID-19 vaccine. Study-wide findings and caveats: Repertoires in all cases were sampled only once the peak T cell response had passed.

The repertoire was sequenced with immunoSEQ multiplex PCR; TCRdb's copy has only in-frame clones and lacks some. The repertoire has about 97,000 clones, about nine tenths of them found once; the top ten carry 1% to 1.5%. The CDR3 runs 12 residues. V shed 8 bases and J shed 5 bases, with 9 bases lying between them. Germline values: CDR1 SNHLY, CDR2 FYNNEI. Points on this clone: Its matching antigen is unknown.

The receptor comes from an adult in good health. The sequenced sample was peripheral blood, obtained on day 0 of AZD1222 vaccination. The rearrangement uses TRBV2 and TRBJ1-4; possibly TRBD1 for D (5 bases). For the CDR3, the DNA is TGTGCCAGCGGGCAGGGAAATGAAAAACTGTTTTTT. This codes for CASGQGNEKLFF.